This TCR beta chain came from a study of T cell clusters in autoimmune cytopenias. General study findings and limits: The cluster-lack signature was not seen for secondary cytopenia versus chronic lymphocytic leukemia.

The length of the CDR3 is 11 residues. Germline values: CDR1 LNHDA, CDR2 SQIVND (reference sequence). TRB amplification used roughly 250 ng of peripheral blood genomic DNA. TRB rearrangements were amplified by touch-down multiplex PCR with mixed TRB-A/B primers. TCRdb re-called the multiplex PCR reads; one entry per CDR3 protein, DNA not given. The table gives under 7,000 distinct CDR3 sequences; the top ten clones make up 15% of it. This clonotype is labeled medium-sized (0.01 to 0.1%) based on frequency. The antigen remains unidentified. The data also belong to a second study, concerning T cell repertoires in aging, cancer and after chemotherapy.

The source of this sequence is a human donor in good health. Sequencing was done on a sample of peripheral blood. The chain carries TRBV19 and TRBJ2-7. The CDR3: CASSSHYEQYF.